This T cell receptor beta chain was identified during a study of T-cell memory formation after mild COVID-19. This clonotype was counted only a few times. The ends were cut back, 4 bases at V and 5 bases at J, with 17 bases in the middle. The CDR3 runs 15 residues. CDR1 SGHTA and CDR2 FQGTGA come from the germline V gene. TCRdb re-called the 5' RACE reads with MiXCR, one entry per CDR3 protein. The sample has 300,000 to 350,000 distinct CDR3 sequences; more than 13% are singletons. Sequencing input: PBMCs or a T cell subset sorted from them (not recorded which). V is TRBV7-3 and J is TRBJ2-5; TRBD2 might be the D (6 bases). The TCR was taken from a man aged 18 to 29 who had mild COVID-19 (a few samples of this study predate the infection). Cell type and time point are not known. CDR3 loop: CASSSAGLFGETQYF. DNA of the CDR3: TGTGCCAGCAGCTCCGCCGGACTATTTGGGGAGACCCAGTACTTC.